Following are 18 T cell receptor beta chains from one sample sequenced in a study of regulatory T cells in long-lasting Graves disease (dated by TCRdb to about 2021). The sample's time point label, in plain terms: newly diagnosed GD, antithyroid drugs for less than 3 months. RNA was extracted from PBMCs in TRIzol for both TCR sequencing and RNA sequencing. Library generation was performed with multiplex PCR. The instrument given in TCRdb is Illumina HiSeq 4000. TCR beta libraries were built with iRepertoire HTBI primers and Arm-PCR amplification of CDR3 regions. The public reads were quality trimmed at Q25 with fastp and then assembled into clones with MiXCR by TCRdb, keeping productive beta chains. Every entry covers one CDR3 protein and lists the most common genes and DNA from its rows. The table for this sample lists 550,000 to 600,000 distinct CDR3 sequences; approximately 16% of them were counted only once. The ten largest account for about 12% of the sample.

This sample also belongs to another study, concerning T cells in Graves' hyperthyroidism and ophthalmopathy.

Here the sequenced sample was peripheral blood mononuclear cells (PBMCs), taken at new diagnosis, from a patient treated with antithyroid drugs. The receptors shown here come from a man aged 18 to 30 with Graves disease. Donor details come from another sample of the same person, matched by shared clones.

This chain uses TRBV28 with TRBJ1-2, with D possibly being TRBD1 (5 bases). V was cut by 3 bases and J by 8 bases, with 13 bases left in between. The germline CDR1 and CDR2 sequences are MDHEN and SYDVKM. The CDR3 is 13 residues long. CDR3 protein: CASSFWGGKGYTF. The CDR3 DNA reads TGTGCCAGCAGTTTTTGGGGGGGGAAGGGCTACACCTTC.

This clonotype was counted many times. The chain employs TRBV6-1 and TRBJ1-4, with TRBD1 identical over 9 bases. The CDR3 covers 14 residues. Losses at the gene ends were 8 bases for V and 8 bases for J; bases not matched to a gene: 9. Germline CDR1 is MNHNS and CDR2 is SASEGT. This CDR3 reads CASALQGANEKLFF. For the CDR3, the DNA is TGTGCCAGCGCGCTACAGGGGGCGAACGAAAAACTGTTTTTT.

V and J are TRBV5-4 and TRBJ2-3, with D perhaps assigned TRBD1 or TRBD2 (6 bases each). Trimming removed 0 bases from V and 0 bases from J, with 11 bases in between. The CDR3 runs 16 residues. CDR1 SGHNT and CDR2 YYREEE come from the germline V gene (reference sequence). The CDR3 DNA follows: TGTGCCAGCAGCTTGGGAGGGGGGATTAGCACAGATACGCAGTATTTT. Encoded protein: CASSLGGGISTDTQYF.

At least ten counts were recorded for this clonotype. The rearrangement links TRBV10-3 to TRBJ2-1; the match to TRBD2 covers 10 bases. Per germline, CDR1 ENHRY and CDR2 SYGVKD. The CDR3 contains 14 residues. The ends lost 5 bases at V and 4 bases at J; junction bases unmatched: 2. The CDR3 sequence is CAISSGRGYNEQFF. The CDR3 DNA is TGTGCCATCAGTAGCGGGAGGGGTTACAATGAGCAGTTCTTC.

The chain links TRBV25-1 to TRBJ1-4; the match to TRBD1 covers 8 bases. Germline V gene lookup returns CDR1 MGHDK and CDR2 SYGVNS. V was clipped by 3 bases and J by 4 bases; unmatched bases: 4. This CDR3 region has 15 residues. The CDR3: CASSEWDRSNEKLFF. The CDR3 DNA is TGTGCCAGCAGTGAGTGGGACAGGAGTAATGAAAAACTGTTTTTT.

The CDR3 region is CASRYPGQLNEKLFF. CDR3 bases: TGTGCCAGCAGATACCCGGGGCAGCTTAATGAAAAACTGTTTTTT. V is TRBV6-2 or TRBV6-3 and J is TRBJ1-4; maybe TRBD1 (5 bases). There are 15 residues in the CDR3. The germline gives CDR1 MNHEY, CDR2 SVGEGT. Between the trimmed V and J ends, which lost 6 bases and 4 bases, there was a span of 15 bases.

The chain links TRBV3-1 to TRBJ1-1, with D possibly matching TRBD1 (6 bases). CDR1 LGHDT and CDR2 YNNKEL come from the germline V gene (reference sequence). Deletions cut 5 bases from V and 4 bases from J, with 20 bases between. This CDR3 is 16 amino acids long. The CDR3 sequence: CASSYLAGAGGTEAFF. The CDR3 bases are TGTGCCAGCAGCTATCTCGCGGGGGCGGGAGGCACTGAAGCTTTCTTT.

The chain links TRBV12-3 or TRBV12-4 to TRBJ1-3, with D perhaps TRBD1 (6 bases). V gave up 5 bases and J gave up 4 bases, with 12 bases separating them. The CDR3 loop spans 14 amino acids. CDR3 DNA sequence: TGTGCCAGCAGTAACAGGGTATACGGAAACACCATATATTTT. Translated, it gives CASSNRVYGNTIYF.

This clonotype was recorded at least ten times. The V call is TRBV6-2 or TRBV6-3, the J call TRBJ2-7, with TRBD2 identical over 10 bases. Germline V gene data show CDR1 as MNHEY and CDR2 as SVGEGT. V trimming: 4 bases; J trimming: 3 bases; junction bases outside the gene matches: 12. CDR3 size: 17 residues. The CDR3 bases are TGTGCCAGCAGTTCTCCCAAGACTAGCGGGCGTAGCTACGAGCAGTACTTC. Its translation is CASSSPKTSGRSYEQYF.

This clonotype was seen only a few times. The chain recombines TRBV5-1 with TRBJ2-4, with D tentatively TRBD2 (6 bases). The CDR3 has 17 amino acids. CDR1 SGHRS and CDR2 YFSETQ come from the germline V gene. Between the trimmed V and J ends, which lost 1 base and 5 bases, there was a span of 19 bases. Here the CDR3 reads CASSLFLSSGEENIQYF. The CDR3 DNA follows: TGCGCCAGCAGCTTGTTTCTTAGTAGTGGGGAGGAAAACATTCAGTACTTC.

As to this clonotype: The junction departs from germline at one end; a sequencing error may be responsible. The V call is TRBV9, the J call TRBJ2-3; D uncertain. Germline V gene sequence: CDR1 SGDLS, CDR2 YYNGEE. The length of the CDR3 is 12 residues. CDR3: CANSASTDTQYF. Here the CDR3 DNA reads TGTGCCAACAGCGCTAGCACAGATACGCAGTATTTT.

On this clonotype itself: A much larger clonotype is one base distant, so this may be a read error. V gene TRBV20-1 combines with J gene TRBJ2-5, with D perhaps TRBD1 (6 bases). CDR1 is DFQATT and CDR2 is SNEGSKA in the germline V gene (reference sequence). Trimming removed 0 bases at V and 4 bases at J, with 15 bases between. The CDR3 is made up of 15 amino acids. In nucleotides, the CDR3 is TGCAGTGCTAGAGATCCCTGGGCAGGGGTAGAGACCCAGTACTTC. Protein sequence: CSARDPWAGVETQYF.

This clonotype was seen more than once but under ten times. The J gene is TRBJ1-1, the V gene TRBV19, with D hard to call. The length of the CDR3 is 15 residues. Germline V CDR1 and CDR2: LNHDA, SQIVND (reference sequence). The V end lost 0 bases, the J end lost 0 bases, and 8 bases lay between the germline ends. The CDR3 spells CASSIDWKMNTEAFF. In DNA form, the CDR3 reads TGTGCCAGTAGTATAGATTGGAAGATGAACACTGAAGCTTTCTTT.

This clonotype was recorded at least ten times. The CDR3 here is CATSRRVSGQVTYEQYF. CDR3 bases: TGTGCCACCAGCCGCAGAGTTTCGGGACAGGTCACCTACGAGCAGTACTTC. The gene calls are TRBV15 and TRBJ2-7, with 8 bases fitting TRBD1. After removal of 5 bases from V and 2 bases from J, the junction contained 14 bases not matched to a gene. CDR1 and CDR2 (germline): LNHNV, YYDKDF (reference sequence). The CDR3 is 17 residues long.

As concerns this clonotype: A single base separates this from a much larger clone, so it may be a read error. V gene TRBV11-1 combines with J gene TRBJ2-5; TRBD2 might be the D (6 bases). This CDR3 is built from 13 residues. CDR1 and CDR2 (germline): SGHAT, FQDESV (reference sequence). CDR3 loop: CSSSTTGTQTQYF. The CDR3 region has the DNA TGTTCCAGCAGCACTACCGGGACTCAGACCCAGTACTTC.

This clonotype was recorded at least ten times. This rearrangement joins TRBV28 to TRBJ2-1, with D unresolved. Trimming stripped 6 bases from V and 6 bases from J, with 12 bases between. Germline CDR1 is MDHEN and CDR2 is SYDVKM. The CDR3 is 13 residues long. CDR3 region: CASRFRVSNEQFF. Here the CDR3 DNA reads TGTGCCAGCAGATTTCGGGTCTCCAATGAGCAGTTCTTC.

This clonotype was seen more than once but under ten times. The V call is TRBV6-2 or TRBV6-3, the J call TRBJ2-1; TRBD2 matches 15 bases. CDR3 size: 15 residues. The germline V gene has CDR1 MNHEY and CDR2 SVGEGT. The J segment lost 10 bases and the V segment lost 7 bases, leaving 8 bases of the junction unmatched. CDR3 sequence (DNA): TGTGCCAGCATAGTCGGACTAGCGGGAGGGCGGGAGCAGTTCTTC. Its protein product is CASIVGLAGGREQFF.

This clonotype has at least ten counts. The chain combines TRBV28 with TRBJ2-1, with D unresolved. Trimming removed 7 bases at V and 2 bases at J, with 15 bases between. Germline V gene lookup returns CDR1 MDHEN and CDR2 SYDVKM. The CDR3 spans 15 residues. The CDR3 spells CASTRPLRPYNEQFF. Written as DNA, the CDR3 is TGTGCCAGCACCCGGCCCCTGCGGCCCTACAATGAGCAGTTCTTC.